A single sample gave rise to the 15 T cell receptor beta chains below, sequenced in a study of molecular identifiers for immune sequencing clone quantification listed by TCRdb under 2018. The library was prepared using PCR. The sequencer was an Illumina HiSeq 4000. TCRdb ran its own pipeline on the public reads, namely fastp trimming at Q25 and MiXCR clone calling, and kept in-frame beta chains. Rows are combined by CDR3 protein, so each entry shows the most common genes and DNA. The sample yields about half a million distinct CDR3 sequences; roughly 23% were counted once. The leading ten clones occupy about 0.78% of the sample. The sequenced sample consisted of naive CD8+ T cells from blood, with Jurkat cell RNA spiked in. The cell subset or site label, read with the paper, signifies: FACS-sorted CD8+CD4-CCR7+CD45RA+ naive T cells. Receptors were obtained from a human donor in good health. Some libraries in this study had Jurkat cell RNA spiked in.

This clonotype occurred many times. The genes are TRBV12-3 or TRBV12-4 and TRBJ2-5; TRBD2 is a possible D gene (5 bases). The CDR3 totals 15 residues. With 2 bases removed from V and 1 base from J, the gap between germline ends came to 11 bases. The CDR3 protein is CASSLLTSGQETQYF. DNA of the CDR3: TGTGCCAGCAGTTTATTAACAAGCGGCCAAGAGACCCAGTACTTC.

Details on this clonotype: The junction differs from germline at one of its ends, possibly a read error. The chain joins TRBV20-1 to TRBJ1-5; D is perhaps TRBD1 (6 bases). The germline gives CDR1 DFQATT, CDR2 SNEGSKA (reference sequence). CDR3 size: 14 residues. Here the CDR3 reads CSASDSPINPPQHF. The CDR3 DNA follows: TGCAGTGCGTCGGACAGCCCGATCAATCCGCCCCAGCATTTT.

This clonotype was detected ten times or more. The rearrangement links TRBV7-9 to TRBJ2-5; the D gene is possibly TRBD2 (6 bases). The CDR3 sequence is 19 residues long. The germline CDR1 and CDR2 sequences are SEHNR and FQNEAQ (reference sequence). The V end lost 6 bases, the J end lost 9 bases, and 35 bases lay between the germline ends. The CDR3 region is CASSFTFGTGVPAGRAQYF. CDR3 nucleotide sequence: TGTGCCAGCAGTTTTACCTTCGGGACCGGGGTTCCGGCGGGACGCGCCCAGTACTTC.

This clonotype has only a few counts. The chain uses TRBV30 and TRBJ1-1, with 9 bases lining up with TRBD1. The germline CDR1 and CDR2 sequences are GTSNPN and SVGIG (reference sequence). The CDR3 totals 11 residues. V dropped 7 bases and J dropped 8; count of bases not matched to a gene: 5. The CDR3 loop reads CALWTGVEAFF. DNA for the CDR3: TGTGCCTTGTGGACAGGGGTGGAAGCTTTCTTT. The full variable domain, its missing parts supplied by reference TRBV30 and TRBJ1-1, is SQTIHQWPATLVQPVGSPLSLECTVEGTSNPNLYWYRQAAGRGLQLLFYSVGIGQISSEVPQNLSASRPQDRQFILSSKKLLLSDSGFYLCALWTGVEAFFGQGTRLTVV.

This clonotype was picked up one time. Given a much more abundant clone one base away, this may be a read error. The chain is built from TRBV7-2 and TRBJ1-5; TRBD1 matches 8 bases. Germline loops: CDR1 SGHTA, CDR2 FQGNSA. The CDR3 is 14 residues long. The DNA for the CDR3 is TGCGCCAGCAGCCTACAGACAGGGGACCAGCCCCAGCATTTT. It translates to CASSLQTGDQPQHF.

This clonotype showed up many times. The J gene is TRBJ2-7, the V gene TRBV28; D assignment may be TRBD1 or TRBD2 (5 bases each). This CDR3 is 14 amino acids long. Germline V gives CDR1 MDHEN, CDR2 SYDVKM. V lost 5 bases to trimming and J lost 6 bases, with 17 bases between them. The DNA for the CDR3 is TGTGCCAGCAGTCTGGCCACAGGAGGCGTCGAGCAGTACTTC. Translated, it gives CASSLATGGVEQYF.

Comment on this clonotype: A much larger clone differs from this one at a single base, so this may be a read error. This chain uses TRBV19 with TRBJ2-5; the D gene is possibly TRBD2 (5 bases). The CDR3 loop spans 16 amino acids. Trimming removed 5 bases from V and 1 base from J, with 17 bases in between. Looked up from germline, CDR1 is LNHDA and CDR2 is SQIVND (reference sequence). The CDR3, as DNA: TGTGCCAGTAGTCCGGGGTCGGGCGGAGGCCAAGAGACCCAGTACTTC. It is translated as CASSPGSGGGQETQYF.

To note about this clonotype: This sequence may be a read error, since a much larger clone differs from it by one base. The chain links TRBV6-2 or TRBV6-3 to TRBJ2-6; the D call may be TRBD1 or TRBD2 (5 bases each). The CDR3 extends over 16 amino acids. The germline gives CDR1 MNHEY, CDR2 SVGEGT. The CDR3 loop reads CASSYLGVSGATVLTF. In DNA form, the CDR3 reads TGTGCCAGCAGTTACCTGGGGGTCTCTGGGGCCACCGTCCTGACTTTC.

The chain couples TRBV7-9 to TRBJ1-2, with D possibly being TRBD1 (5 bases). The V and J ends lost 2 bases and 6 bases respectively, with 10 bases between them. Germline assignment: CDR1 SEHNR and CDR2 FQNEAQ (reference sequence). CDR3 size: 13 residues. Written as DNA, the CDR3 is TGTGCCAGCAGCTTATCAGGGTCGGATGGCTACACCTTC. This sequence encodes CASSLSGSDGYTF.

This clonotype was seen a few times. The chain carries TRBV7-9 and TRBJ1-5; possibly TRBD1 for D (6 bases). The CDR3 consists of 14 residues. The germline CDR1 and CDR2 sequences are SEHNR and FQNEAQ (reference sequence). Trimming left V 5 bases short and J 5 bases short, with 13 bases between. CDR3 region: CASSPDSRDQPQHF. The CDR3 DNA reads TGTGCCAGCAGCCCGGACAGCAGGGATCAGCCCCAGCATTTT. The variable domain in full, completed from reference TRBV7-9 and TRBJ1-5, reads DTGVSQNPRHKITKRGQNVTFRCDPISEHNRLYWYRQTLGQGPEFLTYFQNEAQLEKSRLLSDRFSAERPKGSFSTLEIQRTEQGDSAMYLCASSPDSRDQPQHFGDGTRLSIL.

V usage is TRBV11-2 and J usage is TRBJ2-4, with D possibly being TRBD1 (5 bases). V was trimmed by 3 bases and J by 4 bases, leaving 13 bases between them. Germline loops: CDR1 SGHAT, CDR2 FQNNGV. The CDR3 totals 15 residues. The CDR3 coding sequence is TGTGCCAGCAGCTTGGACCCAGGGTCGAAAAACATTCAGTACTTC. Amino acids: CASSLDPGSKNIQYF.

This clonotype came up many times. This sequence joins TRBV7-9 and TRBJ1-3; TRBD1 aligns across 7 bases. This CDR3 has 16 amino acids. V lost 5 bases to trimming and J lost 6 bases; unmatched junction nucleotides: 13. Per germline, CDR1 SEHNR and CDR2 FQNEAQ (reference sequence). This CDR3 is CASSPIMGQLVNTIYF. CDR3 DNA sequence: TGTGCCAGCAGCCCGATCATGGGACAGCTTGTAAACACCATATATTTT.

This clonotype has ten or more counts. This chain uses TRBV29-1 with TRBJ1-2; D ambiguous. Trimming cost V 4 bases and J 5 bases, with 11 bases left between them. From germline, CDR1 is SQVTM and CDR2 ANQGSEA. The CDR3 totals 12 residues. The CDR3 region is CSVVFEPYGYTF. Here the CDR3 DNA reads TGCAGCGTTGTGTTTGAGCCTTATGGCTACACCTTC.

This clonotype was detected only a few times. V gene TRBV19 combines with J gene TRBJ1-5; D uncertain. The CDR3 has 14 residues. The germline V gene encodes CDR1 LNHDA and CDR2 SQIVND (reference sequence). V was cut by 5 bases and J by 2 bases, with 10 bases left in between. CDR3 DNA sequence: TGTGCCAGTAGTGCTGATTATGGCAATCAGCCCCAGCATTTT. Its protein is CASSADYGNQPQHF.

This clonotype was seen a handful of times. This chain's CDR3 is CSALGLAVSYEQYF. The CDR3 nucleotides read TGCAGTGCCCTGGGACTAGCGGTCTCCTACGAGCAGTACTTC. This sequence joins TRBV20-1 and TRBJ2-7, with 11 bases aligning to TRBD2. V was pared by 6 bases and J by 0 bases, with 4 bases of the junction left unmatched. CDR3 length: 14 amino acids. Germline V gene lookup returns CDR1 DFQATT and CDR2 SNEGSKA (reference sequence).